A selection of T cell receptor beta chains follows, all from one sample in a study of blood T cell repertoires in COVID-19. Clones were read by immunoSEQ multiplex PCR, and TCRdb kept only the in-frame ones, dropping some. In the table there are some 150,000 clones, roughly 86% of which are singletons. Sequenced sample: peripheral blood. The receptors originated from a man in his 70s with acute or convalescent COVID-19. Each CDR3 is given with its conserved first and last residue. The D gene is left open where the match is weak. The size entry is marked missing in some rows and otherwise reads once, few, many or a size class.

J gene	D gene	clone size	V gene	CDR3 DNA	CDR3 protein
TRBJ2-2	.	.	TRBV5-5	TGTGCCAGCAGCTCTTTCACCGGGGAGCTGTTTTTT	CASSSFTGELFF
TRBJ1-5	.	.	TRBV5-1	TGCGCCAGCAGCTTGGGTGGCGGGGACCAGCCCCAGCATTTT	CASSLGGGDQPQHF
TRBJ1-2	.	few	TRBV28	TGTGCCAGCAGTTCGGTAGGGGAGGGCTATGGCTACACCTTC	CASSSVGEGYGYTF
TRBJ1-6	.	.	TRBV5-1	TGCGCCAGCAGCGAGGGATATAATTCACCCCTCCACTTT	CASSEGYNSPLHF
TRBJ1-1	.	once	TRBV18	TGTGCCAGCTCCCCGGGAGGGTCATTATTATTGGGTACTGAAGCTTTCTTT	CASSPGGSLLLGTEAFF
TRBJ2-5	TRBD2	.	TRBV7-9	TGTGCCAGCAGCTCCCCCCTAGCGGGAGGGCCTCAGGAGACCCAGTACTTC	CASSSPLAGGPQETQYF
TRBJ2-5	TRBD1	.	TRBV5-1	TGCGCCAGCGCGACAGGGGCAAGAGAGACCCAGTACTTC	CASATGARETQYF
TRBJ1-6	.	few	TRBV6-5	TGTGCCAGCAGGGAGACTTTCAATTCACCCCTCCACTTT	CASRETFNSPLHF
TRBJ1-1	.	.	TRBV4-2	TGTGCCAGCAGCCAAGATTGGATCGCGGGGGAAGCTTTCTTT	CASSQDWIAGEAFF
TRBJ2-5	.	.	TRBV30	TGTGCCTGGAGTGTTTCTCACCGGCAAGAGACCCAGTACTTC	CAWSVSHRQETQYF
TRBJ2-2	TRBD2	.	TRBV7-6	TGTGCCAGCAGCTTGGGCTCGGCTAGCGGGGAAACCGGGGAGCTGTTTTTT	CASSLGSASGETGELFF
TRBJ1-1	.	.	TRBV20-1	TGCAGTGCTAGAGAACAGATTGAAGCTTTCTTT	CSAREQIEAFF
TRBJ2-3	.	once	TRBV4-1	TGCGCCAGCAGCCAAACAGGGGATACGCAGTATTTT	CASSQTGDTQYF
TRBJ1-2	.	.	TRBV12-3/TRBV12-4	TGTGCCAGCAGTCCCGGGACATCCTATGGCTACACCTTC	CASSPGTSYGYTF
TRBJ2-1	.	.	TRBV18	TGTGCCAGCTCACCACCGCGGGGGACACGTTACAATGAGCAGTTCTTC	CASSPPRGTRYNEQFF
TRBJ2-5	TRBD2	once	TRBV27	TGTGCCAGCAATCGGGGGGGCGGAGAGACCCAGTACTTC	CASNRGGGETQYF
TRBJ2-1	.	.	TRBV24-1	TGTGCCACCAGTGATTGGGGCGGCAATGAGCAGTTCTTC	CATSDWGGNEQFF
TRBJ1-2	.	.	TRBV29-1	TGCAGCGCCGGGACAAATGGCTACACCTTC	CSAGTNGYTF
TRBJ1-1	.	.	TRBV25-1	TGTGCCAGCAGTGAACGGAACACTGAAGCTTTCTTT	CASSERNTEAFF